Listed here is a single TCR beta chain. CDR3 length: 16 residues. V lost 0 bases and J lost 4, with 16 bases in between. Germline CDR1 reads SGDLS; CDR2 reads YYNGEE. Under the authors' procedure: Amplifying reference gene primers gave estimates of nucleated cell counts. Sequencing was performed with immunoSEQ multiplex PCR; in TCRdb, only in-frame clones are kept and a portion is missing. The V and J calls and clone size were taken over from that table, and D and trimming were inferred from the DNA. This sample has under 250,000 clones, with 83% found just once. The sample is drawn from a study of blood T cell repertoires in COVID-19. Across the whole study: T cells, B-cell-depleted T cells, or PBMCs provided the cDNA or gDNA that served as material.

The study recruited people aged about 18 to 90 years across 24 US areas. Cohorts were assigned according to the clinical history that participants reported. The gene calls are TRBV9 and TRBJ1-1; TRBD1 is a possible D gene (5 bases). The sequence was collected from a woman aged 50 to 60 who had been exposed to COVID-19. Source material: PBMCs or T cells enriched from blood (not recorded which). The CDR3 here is CASSVDPRGVGTEAFF. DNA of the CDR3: TGTGCCAGCAGCGTAGACCCTCGGGGGGTCGGCACTGAAGCTTTCTTT.